The subject of this entry is one TCR beta chain. It was with 60 Vbeta and 13 Jbeta primers that the PCR ran. TCRdb's table, derived via immunoSEQ multiplex PCR, lists solely in-frame clones and lacks some. This sample's table reports about 20,000 clones. The sample comes from a study of cytomegalovirus exposure and HLA in healthy donors. This CDR3 is built from 15 residues. Germline CDR1 reads SGHTA; CDR2 reads FQGNSA. The V segment lost 5 bases and the J segment 0 bases; nucleotides outside the gene matches: 5. This TCR derives from a man in his 60s in good health and CMV-seropositive. The V call is TRBV7-2, the J call TRBJ1-1, with 8 bases aligning to TRBD1. Sequenced material: PBMCs. CDR3 DNA sequence: TGTGCCAGCAGCATCCGGGACAGGATGAACACTGAAGCTTTCTTT. Protein product: CASSIRDRMNTEAFF.